This T cell receptor beta chain was observed in a study of cytomegalovirus exposure and HLA in healthy donors. Study findings and constraints: A later analysis by the authors found several of the most significant clusters apparently linked to common viral pathogens. HLA alleles were associated with some 17,000 TCR beta sequences in a later analysis at 0.05 false discovery rate. As a later analysis revealed, most CMV-associated TCR beta chains appeared HLA-restricted.

There are 15 residues in the CDR3. In germline, CDR1 is SQVTM, CDR2 ANQGSEA. With 0 bases removed from V and 4 bases from J, the gap between germline ends came to 16 bases. It was with 60 Vbeta and 13 Jbeta primers that the PCR ran. Authors' methods: The count from a later analysis was about 80 million unique TCR beta chains, approximately 9.9 million of them shared. Profiled with immunoSEQ multiplex PCR; TCRdb holds only in-frame clones, not every one. The V and J calls and the clone size are those of that table, but D and trimming were determined from the DNA. Of roughly 200,000 clones in the sample, about four fifths were seen once. As concerns this clone: Antigen specificity is unknown.

The TCR sequence derives from a female donor in good health and CMV-seronegative. The specimen was PBMCs. The chain combines TRBV29-1 with TRBJ2-7, with a possible D match to TRBD2 (5 bases). CDR3: CSVEDRTRISYEQYF. In nucleotides, the CDR3 is TGCAGCGTTGAAGATCGTACTAGAATATCGTACGAGCAGTACTTC.